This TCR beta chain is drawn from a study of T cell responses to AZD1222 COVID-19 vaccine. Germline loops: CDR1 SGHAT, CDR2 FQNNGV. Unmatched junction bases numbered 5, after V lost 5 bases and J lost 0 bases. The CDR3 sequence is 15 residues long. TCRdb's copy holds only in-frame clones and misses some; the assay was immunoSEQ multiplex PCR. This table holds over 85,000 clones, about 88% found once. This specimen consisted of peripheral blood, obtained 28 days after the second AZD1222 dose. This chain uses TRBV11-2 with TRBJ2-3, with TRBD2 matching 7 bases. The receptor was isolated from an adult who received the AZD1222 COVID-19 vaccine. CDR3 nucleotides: TGTGCCAGCAGCAACAGCGGGACTAGCACAGATACGCAGTATTTT. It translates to CASSNSGTSTDTQYF.